The 14 T cell receptor beta chains given below trace back to one sample, sequenced in a study of blood T cell repertoires in COVID-19. Clones were sequenced by immunoSEQ multiplex PCR, and TCRdb holds only the in-frame ones, with some missing. The sample shows 110,000 to 150,000 clones, 85% of them seen only once. The sequencing input was peripheral blood. The receptors shown here come from a man aged 50-60 years with acute or convalescent COVID-19.

The rearrangement links TRBV11-2 to TRBJ2-1, with 12 bases identical to TRBD2. The germline gives CDR1 SGHAT, CDR2 FQNNGV. The CDR3 has 14 amino acids. V trimming: 7 bases; J trimming: 3 bases; junction bases outside the gene matches: 1. The CDR3: CASKGLAGYNEQFF. CDR3 sequence (DNA): TGTGCCAGCAAGGGACTAGCGGGCTACAATGAGCAGTTCTTC.

The CDR3 DNA is TGTGCCAGCAGCCGCACAGGTGTTGCTAATGAAAAACTGTTTTTT. Protein sequence: CASSRTGVANEKLFF. The genes are TRBV6-5 and TRBJ1-4, with D possibly being TRBD1 (5 bases). Germline CDR1 is MNHEY and CDR2 is SVGAGI. CDR3 length: 15 residues. Between the trimmed V and J ends, which lost 6 bases and 3 bases, there was a span of 14 bases.

The chain couples TRBV7-6 to TRBJ1-1; unclear D gene. Per germline, CDR1 SGHVS and CDR2 FNYEAQ. V gave up 4 bases and J gave up 0 bases, with 15 bases separating them. The CDR3 sequence is 16 residues long. The CDR3 DNA is TGTGCCAGCAGCTCCCGCGGGCAAGACATGAACACTGAAGCTTTCTTT. This encodes CASSSRGQDMNTEAFF.

The chain joins TRBV4-2 to TRBJ1-2; TRBD1 aligns across 9 bases. V shed 0 bases and J 3 bases; nucleotides not matched to a gene: 5. The length of the CDR3 is 16 residues. Germline V lookup: CDR1 LGHNA, CDR2 YNFKEQ. In DNA form, the CDR3 reads TGTGCCAGCAGCCAAGATGGGGGGACAGGGTACTATGGCTACACCTTC. Translating gives CASSQDGGTGYYGYTF.

This chain connects TRBV11-3 to TRBJ2-3; 8 nucleotides align to TRBD2. With 7 bases clipped from V and 2 bases from J, the junction kept 5 bases outside the gene matches. There are 14 residues in the CDR3. The germline V gene encodes CDR1 SGHNT and CDR2 YENEEA. The chain's CDR3 is CASTQRETTDTQYF. CDR3 nucleotide sequence: TGTGCCAGCACCCAGCGGGAGACCACAGATACGCAGTATTTT.

This chain uses TRBV9 with TRBJ2-1; 10 positions match TRBD1. V dropped 0 bases and J dropped 1; count of bases not matched to a gene: 1. The CDR3 contains 16 residues. Germline V CDR1 and CDR2: SGDLS, YYNGEE. CDR3 in amino acids: CASSVGQGASYNEQFF. In nucleotides, the CDR3 is TGTGCCAGCAGCGTAGGACAGGGGGCGTCCTACAATGAGCAGTTCTTC.

J is TRBJ2-1 and V is TRBV9; TRBD2 matches 9 bases. Germline assignment: CDR1 SGDLS and CDR2 YYNGEE. This CDR3 contains 15 residues. V shed 0 bases, J shed 8 bases, and the junction held 6 bases outside the gene matches. The CDR3 region has the DNA TGTGCCAGCAGCGTAGTTAGCGGGAGATTCGATGAGCAGTTCTTC. This translates into CASSVVSGRFDEQFF.

The chain couples TRBV7-9 to TRBJ2-2, with TRBD2 identical over 10 bases. This CDR3 spans 18 amino acids. Germline CDR1 reads SEHNR; CDR2 reads FQNEAQ (reference sequence). V shed 6 bases, J shed 3 bases, and the junction held 13 bases outside the gene matches. The CDR3 DNA reads as TGTGCCAGCAGGGCCCGAAGCGGGAGGGGTTCGGACACCGGGGAGCTGTTTTTT. It translates to CASRARSGRGSDTGELFF.

The chain is built from TRBV7-9 and TRBJ2-5; 15 bases are a match to TRBD2. Germline V gives CDR1 SEHNR, CDR2 FQNEAQ (reference sequence). The CDR3 spans 14 residues. The trim removed 10 bases at V and 5 bases at J, leaving 5 bases unmatched. CDR3 residues: CAIGLAGGKETQYF. The CDR3 nucleotides are TGTGCCATCGGACTAGCGGGGGGGAAGGAGACCCAGTACTTC.

The chain is built from TRBV25-1 and TRBJ2-7; TRBD1 aligns across 8 bases. The CDR3 length is 16 residues. Germline V gene data show CDR1 as MGHDK and CDR2 as SYGVNS. Trimming at V came to 6 bases and at J to 2 bases, leaving 12 bases not matched to a gene. The CDR3: CASSPLDRGTPYEQYF. The DNA of the CDR3 is TGTGCCAGCAGCCCCTTAGACAGGGGCACTCCCTACGAGCAGTACTTC.

The chain uses TRBV27 and TRBJ2-6, with D possibly being TRBD1 (6 bases). V shed 0 bases and J shed 4 bases, with 10 bases lying between them. The V gene's germline CDR1 is MNHEY and CDR2 SMNVEV (reference sequence). The CDR3 totals 16 residues. CDR3 amino acids: CASSLSWGPGANVLTF. As DNA, the CDR3 is TGTGCCAGCAGTTTATCTTGGGGGCCGGGGGCCAACGTCCTGACTTTC.

The V gene is TRBV27, the J gene TRBJ2-1; D may be TRBD2 (5 bases). The V end was cut by 0 bases, the J end by 4 bases, with 16 bases between. CDR3 length equals 17 residues. Germline V lookup: CDR1 MNHEY, CDR2 SMNVEV (reference sequence). The CDR3 DNA reads as TGTGCCAGCAGTTTATCGGGAAGCGGAGTTAGGTACAATGAGCAGTTCTTC. It translates to CASSLSGSGVRYNEQFF.

The chain combines TRBV5-6 with TRBJ2-7; D is possibly TRBD2 (5 bases). CDR1 SGHDT and CDR2 YYEEEE come from the germline V gene. Between the trimmed V and J ends, which lost 4 bases and 4 bases, there was a span of 9 bases. The CDR3 spans 12 residues. In DNA form, the CDR3 reads TGTGCCAGCAGCCCGGGAACTTACGAGCAGTACTTC. Protein: CASSPGTYEQYF.

Only one count was recorded for this clone. The chain joins TRBV19 to TRBJ1-4; a weak D match, TRBD1 (5 bases). V was shortened by 4 bases and J by 8 bases, with 17 bases between the two germline ends. The CDR3 covers 15 residues. Germline assignment: CDR1 LNHDA and CDR2 SQIVND (reference sequence). CDR3 sequence reads: CASSRQPAFSEKLFF. The DNA of the CDR3 is TGTGCCAGTAGTAGACAGCCGGCGTTTTCCGAAAAACTGTTTTTT.